The 8 T cell receptor beta chains given below trace back to one sample, sequenced in a study of T cell repertoires in cytomegalovirus infection. TCRdb itself ran the reads through MiXCR, one entry per CDR3 protein. The sample carries roughly 920,000 distinct CDR3 sequences, roughly 30% recorded once. Antigens of these TCRs are unknown. Sequenced material: cultured CD8+ T cells from PBMCs, taken from culture after CMV antigen stimulation. Receptor source: a human donor in good health (CMV status not recorded). Some clones in this sample may be carry-over from other donors' samples.

The chain joins TRBV7-9 to TRBJ2-4; TRBD1 matches at 9 bases. The ends lost 1 base at V and 1 base at J; junction bases unmatched: 2. The CDR3 is 16 amino acids. Germline loops: CDR1 SEHNR, CDR2 FQNEAQ (reference sequence). The CDR3 DNA reads as TGTGCCAGCAGCTTAGAACAGGGGGCGGCCAAAAACATTCAGTACTTC. It translates to CASSLEQGAAKNIQYF.

The chain links TRBV2 to TRBJ2-7; possible D gene TRBD2, 5 bases. The CDR3 sequence is 11 residues long. Germline values: CDR1 SNHLY, CDR2 FYNNEI. V shed 11 bases and J shed 2 bases, with 10 bases lying between them. CDR3 in amino acids: CAGSGTYEQYV. CDR3 in DNA: TGTGCCGGTTCCGGGACCTACGAGCAGTACGTC.

The chain recombines TRBV28 with TRBJ2-7, with TRBD2 matching 14 bases. Germline V gene lookup returns CDR1 MDHEN and CDR2 SYDVKM. V was pared by 0 bases and J by 5 bases, with 12 bases of the junction left unmatched. The CDR3 has 19 residues. The CDR3 loop is CASSLCWKTTSGGVHEQYF. CDR3 nucleotides: TGTGCCAGCAGTTTATGCTGGAAAACGACTAGCGGGGGGGTACACGAGCAGTACTTC.

This clonotype has a handful of counts. The V call is TRBV28, the J call TRBJ1-5; D is unclear. CDR1 and CDR2 from the germline V gene are MDHEN and SYDVKM. Trimming took off 7 bases at V and 7 bases at J, with 14 bases between the two ends. This CDR3 contains 13 residues. This chain's CDR3 is CASTTPGGQPQHF. The CDR3 DNA reads as TGTGCCAGCACCACTCCCGGAGGGCAGCCCCAGCATTTT.

The chain is built from TRBV12-3 or TRBV12-4 and TRBJ1-4; D is unclear. The CDR3 spans 17 residues. Trimming removed 6 bases at V and 6 bases at J, with 23 bases between. The CDR3 nucleotides read TGTGCCAGCAGCATCGATAGTTTCGGTAGACGGGATGAAAAACTGTTTTTT. It codes for CASSIDSFGRRDEKLFF.

This clonotype has a count of ten or more. V usage is TRBV27 and J usage is TRBJ1-3; no reliable D call. The germline V gene encodes CDR1 MNHEY and CDR2 SMNVEV (reference sequence). Trimming cost V 6 bases and J 0 bases, with 9 bases left between them. The CDR3 is 14 amino acids. The CDR3 DNA reads as TGTGCCAGCAGGTCGGGGTACTCTGGAAACACCATATATTTT. It translates to CASRSGYSGNTIYF.

This clonotype was observed a handful of times. The chain joins TRBV7-6 to TRBJ1-2, with TRBD1 as a possible D gene (6 bases). The germline gives CDR1 SGHVS, CDR2 FNYEAQ. The CDR3 consists of 14 residues. V lost 7 bases, J lost 6 bases, and 18 bases lay in between. The CDR3 bases are TGTGCCAGCATCTCACAGGGAGCGGCGAATGGCTACACCTTC. Protein product: CASISQGAANGYTF.

This clonotype showed up many times. J is TRBJ2-7 and V is TRBV12-3 or TRBV12-4, with 7 positions matching TRBD1. CDR3 length: 16 amino acids. V dropped 5 bases and J dropped 7; count of bases not matched to a gene: 17. CDR3 in amino acids: CASSPESGTAIIEQYF. CDR3 coding DNA: TGTGCCAGCAGTCCCGAATCCGGGACAGCGATTATTGAGCAGTACTTC.